Below are 9 T cell receptor beta chains sequenced from a single sample in a study of memory CD4+ T cells and cytomegalovirus serostatus. Produced via immunoSEQ multiplex PCR; TCRdb's table is partial and in-frame only. The table includes under 40,000 clones, 79% detected once. Single viable CD3+CD4+CD8-CD45RO+ cells were sorted as the memory CD4+ T cells. What was sequenced was memory CD4+ T cells from blood. The origin of the receptors is an adult in good health and CMV-seropositive.

On this clone itself: One end of the junction does not line up with germline, which may come from a read error. V and J are TRBV11-2 and TRBJ2-3; D unresolved. The CDR3 has 13 amino acids. Germline V gives CDR1 SGHAT, CDR2 FQNNGV. As DNA, the CDR3 is TGTACCAGCAGCTTAGATCACGGAGATACGCAGTATTTT. This gives the protein CTSSLDHGDTQYF.

The chain recombines TRBV19 with TRBJ1-2; tentative D call: TRBD1 (5 bases). V dropped 5 bases and J dropped 8 bases, with 18 bases sitting between them. The CDR3 runs to 14 residues. Germline CDR1 and CDR2: LNHDA and SQIVND (reference sequence). The CDR3 loop reads CASSPQVSGSGYTF. CDR3 DNA: TGTGCCAGTAGTCCTCAGGTTTCAGGGAGCGGCTACACCTTC.

The chain links TRBV6-1 to TRBJ1-1; D is ambiguous. Trimming took 5 bases from V and 1 from J, leaving 14 bases between them. This CDR3 region has 15 residues. Germline CDR1 and CDR2: MNHNS and SASEGT. CDR3 DNA: TGTGCCAGCAGTCTGCAGAGGAGAGGGAACACTGAAGCTTTCTTT. Amino acids: CASSLQRRGNTEAFF.

This CDR3 is CASSTGLPNEKLFF. CDR3 nucleotides: TGTGCCAGCAGCACAGGGCTTCCTAATGAAAAACTGTTTTTT. The chain links TRBV5-5 to TRBJ1-4; possible D gene TRBD1, 6 bases. This CDR3 comprises 14 residues. Trimming cost V 4 bases and J 3 bases, with 10 bases left between them. Per the germline V gene, CDR1 is SGHKS and CDR2 is YYEKEE (reference sequence).

The chain recombines TRBV19 with TRBJ2-1, with 10 nucleotides matching TRBD1. CDR1 is LNHDA and CDR2 is SQIVND in the germline V gene (reference sequence). V lost 6 bases and J lost 2; bases outside the gene matches: 4. The CDR3 covers 15 residues. The CDR3 nucleotides read TGTGCCAGTAGGCCGGGACAGGGGCCCTACAATGAGCAGTTCTTC. Its protein is CASRPGQGPYNEQFF.

The chain employs TRBV7-2 and TRBJ2-5; 10 nucleotides line up with TRBD2. The trim removed 2 bases at V and 4 bases at J, leaving 10 bases unmatched. The CDR3 contains 17 residues. Germline V gene sequence: CDR1 SGHTA, CDR2 FQGNSA. CDR3 in amino acids: CASSLRSGSGGGETQYF. CDR3 DNA: TGTGCCAGCAGCTTACGGAGTGGGAGCGGGGGGGGAGAGACCCAGTACTTC.

The chain employs TRBV7-2 and TRBJ2-2; no reliable D call. This CDR3 comprises 14 residues. Germline V gene data show CDR1 as SGHTA and CDR2 as FQGNSA. V was shortened by 1 base and J by 3 bases, with 6 bases between the two germline ends. For the CDR3, the DNA is TGTGCCAGCAGCTTAGAGGGTTACACCGGGGAGCTGTTTTTT. Protein: CASSLEGYTGELFF.

V gene TRBV19 combines with J gene TRBJ2-3; the match to TRBD2 covers 9 bases. CDR3 length: 16 residues. V gave up 4 bases and J gave up 1 base; unmatched junction bases: 6. CDR1 is LNHDA, CDR2 SQIVND, per germline (reference sequence). The CDR3 bases are TGTGCCAGTAGTACATTAGCGGGAGAAGGCACAGATACGCAGTATTTT. Translated: CASSTLAGEGTDTQYF.

The table lists this clone with a few counts. The rearrangement links TRBV11-2 to TRBJ1-1, with D tentatively TRBD1 (6 bases). This CDR3 region has 15 residues. The ends were cut back, 5 bases at V and 4 bases at J, with 17 bases in the middle. Germline V gene sequence: CDR1 SGHAT, CDR2 FQNNGV. CDR3 in DNA: TGTGCCAGCAGCAGAACCGGGACACGGGGCACTGAAGCTTTCTTT. Translating gives CASSRTGTRGTEAFF.